What follows are 10 T cell receptor beta chains derived from one specimen sequenced in a study of vaccination and CD4 T cells after COVID-19. Treatment meaning: approximately nine-day PBMC culture with coronavirus spike peptide pools or control peptides (ViraFEST assay). These receptors have no identified antigens. Cultured CD4+ T-cell DNA underwent Oncomine TCR Beta short-read sequencing. TCRdb re-called the PCR reads with MiXCR, one entry per CDR3 protein. Of 17,000 or so distinct CDR3 sequences listed, roughly 55% were seen once; the top ten hold roughly 7.7%. Sequenced material: CD4+ T cells from blood, cultured in vitro. The receptors shown here come from a human donor who had recovered from COVID-19.

This clonotype turned up a few times. The chain combines TRBV4-3 with TRBJ1-2, with 9 bases fitting TRBD1. CDR1 is LGHNA, CDR2 YSLEER, per germline. This CDR3 comprises 15 residues. The trim removed 0 bases at V and 8 bases at J, leaving 7 bases unmatched. The CDR3 sequence: CASSQEQGASLGYTF. CDR3 nucleotides: TGCGCCAGCAGCCAAGAACAGGGGGCGTCTCTGGGCTACACCTTC.

This clonotype was counted between two and nine times. J is TRBJ2-2 and V is TRBV27; possibly TRBD1 or TRBD2 for D (5 bases each). The ends were cut back, 2 bases at V and 4 bases at J, with 14 bases in the middle. Germline V gene data show CDR1 as MNHEY and CDR2 as SMNVEV (reference sequence). The CDR3 consists of 16 residues. The CDR3 loop reads CASSLRSGPSTGELFF. The CDR3 coding sequence is TGTGCCAGCAGTTTAAGGTCGGGGCCTAGCACCGGGGAGCTGTTTTTT.

This clonotype occurred once. CDR3 region: CAWSGAGRNTEAFF. DNA for the CDR3: TGTGCCTGGAGTGGGGCAGGCAGGAACACTGAAGCTTTCTTT. This chain joins TRBV30 and TRBJ1-1; D not resolved. This CDR3 is built from 14 residues. The germline CDR1 and CDR2 sequences are GTSNPN and SVGIG (reference sequence). Trimming took 1 base from V and 1 from J, leaving 10 bases between them.

This clonotype was seen only once. The rearrangement uses TRBV7-3 and TRBJ2-2; 14 bases match TRBD2. With V trimmed by 4 bases and J by 4 bases, 2 bases remained unmatched. This CDR3 has 16 residues. The germline CDR1 and CDR2 sequences are SGHTA and FQGTGA. CDR3 sequence (DNA): TGTGCCAGCAGCTCAGGACTAGCGGGAGGCACCGGGGAGCTGTTTTTT. Its protein is CASSSGLAGGTGELFF.

This clonotype showed up just once. This chain uses TRBV11-2 with TRBJ2-7; 13 bases are a match to TRBD2. The V and J ends lost 5 bases and 4 bases, in that order; junction bases with no gene match: 2. CDR3 length equals 14 residues. Germline CDR1 reads SGHAT; CDR2 reads FQNNGV. The CDR3 loop is CASSRLAGGYEQYF. The CDR3 nucleotides are TGTGCCAGCAGCCGACTAGCGGGAGGATACGAGCAGTACTTC.

This rearrangement joins TRBV20-1 to TRBJ1-2; no reliable D call. CDR1 and CDR2 (germline): DFQATT, SNEGSKA (reference sequence). The V end was cut by 0 bases, the J end by 2 bases, with 10 bases between. The length of the CDR3 is 14 residues. The DNA for the CDR3 is TGCAGTGCTAGAGATGCGGGGAAGAACTATGGCTACACCTTC. As protein: CSARDAGKNYGYTF.

The gene calls are TRBV6-2 or TRBV6-3 and TRBJ1-2, with TRBD1 as a possible D gene (6 bases). This CDR3 has 12 amino acids. The germline V gene has CDR1 MNHEY and CDR2 SVGEGT. The ends were cut back, 8 bases at V and 4 bases at J, with 11 bases in the middle. The CDR3 bases are TGTGCCAGCTCCGGACAGAGCTATGGCTACACCTTC. It yields the protein CASSGQSYGYTF.

This sequence joins TRBV4-1 and TRBJ1-1; D is unclear. V was pared by 1 base and J by 5 bases, with 11 bases between. The CDR3 is 14 residues long. Germline V lookup: CDR1 MGHRA, CDR2 YSYEKL. The CDR3 nucleotides read TGCGCCAGCAGCCAAGCTTGGGCAAGTACTGAAGCTTTCTTT. It yields the protein CASSQAWASTEAFF.

The rearrangement links TRBV3-1 to TRBJ2-5; D is ambiguous. Trimming left V 1 base short and J 0 bases short, with 3 bases between. CDR1 LGHDT and CDR2 YNNKEL come from the germline V gene (reference sequence). The CDR3 spans 13 residues. CDR3 in amino acids: CASSQVYQETQYF. DNA for the CDR3: TGTGCCAGCAGCCAAGTCTACCAAGAGACCCAGTACTTC.

In DNA, the CDR3 is TGTGCCAGCAGCTTGATGCGGGAGATAGTGAGGGGCAAAAACATTCAGTACTTC. Translated: CASSLMREIVRGKNIQYF. The V and J genes are TRBV5-6 and TRBJ2-4; 7 positions match TRBD2. This CDR3 is built from 18 residues. V lost 1 base, J lost 3 bases, and 13 bases stayed unmatched. Germline CDR1 reads SGHDT; CDR2 reads YYEEEE.